This T cell receptor (beta chain) is drawn from a study of shared clonotypes between healthy human individuals. Study conclusions and caveats: Rarefaction curves obtained for sorted subsets showed sequencing incomplete despite large depth.

Terminally differentiated effector memory CD45RA+ cells were excluded by CCR7 positive selection of CD45RO-negative cells. Per the germline V gene, CDR1 is SGHNT and CDR2 is YYREEE (reference sequence). CDR3 length equals 16 residues. The V and J ends lost 3 bases and 4 bases, in that order; junction bases with no gene match: 8. Assay: immunoSEQ multiplex PCR; the TCRdb copy retains only in-frame clones and omits some. The repertoire consists of hundreds of thousands of clones, with 92% occurring once and the leading ten covering approximately 22%. A word on this clone: Its cognate antigen is unknown.

The chain has TRBV5-4 and TRBJ2-2; 8 bases match TRBD2. Sequenced material: naive CD8+ T cells sorted from blood. This sequence originates from a man in his thirties or forties in good health. CDR3 bases: TGTGCCAGCAGCTCCCCCAGCGGGAGCGGCACCGGGGAGCTGTTTTTT. Translated, it gives CASSSPSGSGTGELFF. Filled out from reference TRBV5-4 and TRBJ2-2, the complete variable domain reads ETGVTQSPTHLIKTRGQQVTLRCSSQSGHNTVSWYQQALGQGPQFIFQYYREEENGRGNFPPRFSGLQFPNYSSELNVNALELDDSALYLCASSSPSGSGTGELFFGEGSRLTVL.